This section outlines one T cell receptor (beta chain) sequence together with its context. Its antigen is unknown. The length of the CDR3 is 16 residues. Germline assignment: CDR1 SGHNT and CDR2 YYREEE (reference sequence). The trim removed 1 base at V and 5 bases at J, leaving 8 bases unmatched. This record belongs to a study of T cells in localized non-small cell lung cancer. Study-wide results and limits: Longer survival (overall) was linked to higher T cell density in blood. Sequencing was limited to one tumor region, leaving the possibility of heterogeneity open. In adjacent lung, a median roughly 53 of the top 100 tumor clones were found. Uninvolved adjacent lung had more T cell clonality than any other tissue, topping tumor.

Generated by immunoSEQ multiplex PCR, the TCRdb table keeps only in-frame clones and is missing some. This sample has some 55,000 clones, with over 75% found just once. This TCR was sampled from a female donor over 55 with stage II squamous cell lung carcinoma. The chain uses TRBV5-4 and TRBJ1-1, with TRBD1 matching 10 bases. The sequences come from peripheral blood, collected before any cancer treatment. CDR3 region: CASSLPTGQGLTEAFF. The CDR3 DNA is TGTGCCAGCAGCTTGCCTACGGGACAGGGGTTAACTGAAGCTTTCTTT.